This entry features one T cell receptor beta chain sequence. Its antigen is not identified. This table comes from immunoSEQ multiplex PCR, and its TCRdb copy is limited to in-frame clones, with some not included. The sample shows roughly 150,000 clones, less than 95% of them seen only once. Pooled samples include second doses given at about 4 or 12 weeks. This sample was taken from a study of T cell responses to AZD1222 COVID-19 vaccine. Study-level points and caveats: Only after the peak T cell response were repertoires sampled. Regions 160-218 and 743-854 held dominance among vaccine-associated CD4 TCRs, which spanned spike. White British people made up most donors, females outnumbered males, and clonal diversity was possibly underestimated.

The clonotype originates from an adult who received the AZD1222 COVID-19 vaccine. The specimen comprised peripheral blood, sampled 28 days after the second AZD1222 dose.

CDR3 region: CASSEYQGGTEAFF. CDR3 in DNA: TGTGCCAGCAGTGAATATCAGGGGGGCACTGAAGCTTTCTTT. The chain couples TRBV25-1 to TRBJ1-1, with 7 bases that match TRBD1. Losses at the gene ends were 0 bases for V and 4 bases for J; bases not matched to a gene: 2. The V gene's germline CDR1 is MGHDK and CDR2 SYGVNS. The CDR3 contains 14 residues.